Each of the 24 T cell receptor beta chains below was sequenced from the same sample in a study of breast tumors, draining lymph nodes, adjacent tissues. MiXCR, run by TCRdb on the multiplex PCR reads, gives a single entry per CDR3 protein. The sample lists some 230,000 distinct CDR3 sequences; 30% to 35% were seen once. Axillary draining lymph nodes of breast cancer patients supplied the node samples. Sequenced: axillary lymph node tissue. The receptors derive from a female donor with breast cancer. Some clones in this sample may be carry-over from other donors' samples.

The chain links TRBV19 to TRBJ2-5; D uncertain. Germline CDR1 is LNHDA and CDR2 is SQIVND (reference sequence). V shed 2 bases and J shed 5 bases, with 12 bases lying between them. The CDR3 spans 14 residues. In nucleotides, the CDR3 is TGTGCCAGTAGTATATCAGCCACCGGGGAGACCCAGTACTTC. It specifies CASSISATGETQYF.

The chain links TRBV5-6 to TRBJ1-4; D remains unclear. Germline assignment: CDR1 SGHDT and CDR2 YYEEEE. The CDR3 totals 16 residues. V gave up 2 bases and J gave up 4 bases, with 15 bases separating them. The CDR3 bases are TGTGCCAGCAGCTTAGTGGGCGTCTCAAATAATGAAAAACTGTTTTTT. Translation: CASSLVGVSNNEKLFF. Based on the CDR3 plus reference TRBV5-6 and TRBJ1-4, the full variable domain is DAGVTQSPTHLIKTRGQQVTLRCSPKSGHDTVSWYQQALGQGPQFIFQYYEEEERQRGNFPDRFSGHQFPNYSSELNVNALLLGDSALYLCASSLVGVSNNEKLFFGSGTQLSVL.

This clonotype has a handful of counts. The chain couples TRBV5-4 to TRBJ2-7, with D possibly TRBD2 on 6 matching bases. V was pared by 7 bases and J by 3 bases, with 14 bases between. Per the germline V gene, CDR1 is SGHNT and CDR2 is YYREEE (reference sequence). The CDR3 runs 13 residues. The CDR3 loop is CASSEARGYEQYF. The CDR3 nucleotides are TGTGCCAGCTCCGAGGCGCGGGGCTACGAGCAGTACTTC.

There are a few counts of this clonotype. The chain couples TRBV27 to TRBJ2-2; no reliable D call. Germline V lookup: CDR1 MNHEY, CDR2 SMNVEV (reference sequence). The CDR3 has 15 amino acids. Trimming stripped 3 bases from V and 6 bases from J, with 14 bases between. CDR3 loop: CASSFVGYQAGELFF. CDR3 DNA: TGTGCCAGCAGTTTCGTGGGGTATCAGGCCGGGGAGCTGTTTTTT.

This clonotype was seen a handful of times. For the CDR3, the DNA is TGTGCCAGCAGTTTAGCGGGAGGGCCTCGGGATACGCAGTATTTT. Translation: CASSLAGGPRDTQYF. This chain links TRBV12-3 or TRBV12-4 with TRBJ2-3, with 7 bases matching TRBD2. The CDR3 consists of 15 residues. Germline trimming cut 0 bases from V and 6 bases from J; bases unmatched to any gene: 6.

In its sample, this clonotype was seen a few times. A single base separates this from a much larger clone, so it may be a read error. V is TRBV5-4 and J is TRBJ2-3; possible D gene TRBD1, 5 bases. Trimming stripped 4 bases from V and 0 bases from J, with 12 bases between. The CDR3 totals 15 residues. CDR1 is SGHNT, CDR2 YYREEE, per germline (reference sequence). The CDR3 loop is CASSEGHPSTDTQYF. CDR3 DNA sequence: TGTGCCAGCAGCGAAGGACACCCTAGCACAGATACGCAGTATTTT.

This clonotype was seen ten or more times. This sequence joins TRBV12-3 or TRBV12-4 and TRBJ2-3; 7 nucleotides agree with TRBD1. CDR3 length: 15 residues. The V and J ends lost 4 bases and 0 bases, in that order; junction bases with no gene match: 4. In DNA, the CDR3 is TGTGCCAGCAGTTCAGGGACAGCTAGCACAGATACGCAGTATTTT. Amino acid sequence: CASSSGTASTDTQYF.

The J gene is TRBJ2-1, the V gene TRBV6-2 or TRBV6-3, with 9 bases identical to TRBD2. Germline CDR1 reads MNHEY; CDR2 reads SVGEGT. The V segment lost 6 bases and the J segment 6 bases; nucleotides outside the gene matches: 6. The CDR3 totals 14 residues. This CDR3 reads CASRTGTSLNEQFF. The CDR3 nucleotides are TGTGCCAGCAGGACCGGGACTAGCCTCAATGAGCAGTTCTTC.

This clonotype was observed a handful of times. A much larger clone is a single base away; this may be a read error. J is TRBJ2-7 and V is TRBV7-9; D tentatively reads TRBD1 or TRBD2 (6 bases each). The CDR3 runs 15 residues. In germline, CDR1 is SEHNR, CDR2 FQNEAQ (reference sequence). CDR3 sequence (DNA): TGTGCCAGCAGCTTAGCCACCCCGGGGGCCTACGAGCGGTACTTC. It specifies CASSLATPGAYERYF.

The chain combines TRBV7-3 with TRBJ1-5; weak D call: TRBD1 (6 bases). The V gene's germline CDR1 is SGHTA and CDR2 FQGTGA. The ends were cut back, 6 bases at V and 7 bases at J, with 22 bases in the middle. The length of the CDR3 is 16 residues. Here the CDR3 reads CASRLEGGPNLQPQHF. In nucleotides, the CDR3 is TGTGCCAGCAGACTGGAGGGGGGGCCGAACTTACAGCCCCAGCATTTT.

Points on this clonotype: No conserved phenylalanine or tryptophan is present at the end of the CDR3, so a read error is the likely explanation. This sequence joins TRBV2 and TRBJ2-7; a weak D match, TRBD2 (6 bases). CDR3 length equals 13 residues. The V gene's germline CDR1 is SNHLY and CDR2 FYNNEI. The V end was cut by 7 bases, the J end by 0 bases, with 10 bases between. The CDR3 reads CASIGTSSYEQYY. In DNA form, the CDR3 reads TGTGCCAGCATCGGGACTTCCTCCTACGAGCAGTACTAC.

This clonotype has a count of ten or more. This chain links TRBV20-1 with TRBJ1-5; 8 positions match TRBD1. Germline trimming cut 2 bases from V and 6 bases from J; bases unmatched to any gene: 12. Per germline, CDR1 DFQATT and CDR2 SNEGSKA (reference sequence). The CDR3 extends over 16 amino acids. In nucleotides, the CDR3 is TGCAGTGCTAGAACTAAAGCAGGGGGCGCCGGTCAGCCCCAGCATTTT. This codes for CSARTKAGGAGQPQHF.

Many counts were recorded for this clonotype. V usage is TRBV7-9 and J usage is TRBJ1-2; the match to TRBD1 covers 8 bases. Germline V gene lookup returns CDR1 SEHNR and CDR2 FQNEAQ (reference sequence). Trimming at V came to 2 bases and at J to 6 bases, leaving 5 bases not matched to a gene. The CDR3 contains 14 residues. The CDR3 loop reads CASSLNDRGDGYTF. The CDR3 DNA reads as TGTGCCAGCAGCTTAAATGACAGGGGAGATGGCTACACCTTC.

This clonotype was seen just once. This rearrangement joins TRBV6-5 to TRBJ2-6; D may be TRBD2 (6 bases). This CDR3 is 15 amino acids long. Looked up from germline, CDR1 is MNHEY and CDR2 is SVGAGI. V was cut by 5 bases and J by 4 bases, with 12 bases left in between. CDR3 sequence: CASSDRLAGANVLTF. CDR3 sequence (DNA): TGTGCCAGCAGTGACCGTCTAGCGGGGGCCAACGTCCTGACTTTC.

Worth noting for this clonotype: This clone may be a read error of a much larger clone one base away. V usage is TRBV7-9 and J usage is TRBJ1-2; D ambiguous. The CDR3 is 15 amino acids. In germline, CDR1 is SEHNR, CDR2 FQNEAQ (reference sequence). This CDR3 is CASSLPTQEPYGYPF. The CDR3 DNA reads TGTGCCAGCAGCCTCCCGACTCAGGAACCTTATGGCTACCCCTTC.

The chain links TRBV6-1 to TRBJ2-5; 14 nucleotides align to TRBD2. The V gene end was trimmed by 6 bases and the J gene end by 6 bases; junction bases not matched to a gene: 6. There are 15 residues in the CDR3. Germline V lookup: CDR1 MNHNS, CDR2 SASEGT. The CDR3 nucleotides are TGTGCCAGCAGGGGACTAGCGGGAGAGTTAAAGACCCAGTACTTC. It codes for CASRGLAGELKTQYF.

The V call is TRBV15, the J call TRBJ1-6; 7 bases line up with TRBD1. Germline V lookup: CDR1 LNHNV, CDR2 YYDKDF (reference sequence). There are 13 residues in the CDR3. The V segment lost 3 bases and the J segment 13 bases; nucleotides outside the gene matches: 6. The CDR3 protein is CATSSYRDSPLHF. CDR3 nucleotides: TGTGCCACCAGCAGTTACAGGGACAGCCCCCTCCACTTT.

This clonotype came up many times. The rearrangement uses TRBV9 and TRBJ1-4; 8 nucleotides match TRBD1. Germline CDR1 reads SGDLS; CDR2 reads YYNGEE. V lost 3 bases, J lost 8 bases, and 6 bases stayed unmatched. There are 14 residues in the CDR3. The CDR3 region has the DNA TGTGCCAGCAGCGATGACAGGGGAAGCGAAAAACTGTTTTTT. Amino acid sequence: CASSDDRGSEKLFF.

The sample holds a few counts of this clonotype. V gene TRBV20-1 combines with J gene TRBJ2-1; the D is unclear. V was clipped by 7 bases and J by 7 bases, with 20 bases between them. CDR3 length: 14 residues. Germline-derived CDR1 and CDR2 are DFQATT and SNEGSKA (reference sequence). The CDR3 nucleotides are TGCAGTGTTCTAGGGCCCGTTAGGGCAAATGAGCAGTTCTTC. As protein: CSVLGPVRANEQFF.

This clonotype was recorded once. The V call is TRBV5-8, the J call TRBJ2-5; TRBD1 agrees at 10 bases. This CDR3 region has 15 residues. Germline CDR1 is SGHTS and CDR2 is YDEGEE. V lost 0 bases and J lost 2; bases outside the gene matches: 1. CDR3 sequence reads: CASSLGTGGQETQYF. CDR3 coding DNA: TGTGCCAGCAGCTTGGGGACAGGGGGTCAAGAGACCCAGTACTTC.

The chain is built from TRBV7-2 and TRBJ2-2; D unresolved. The CDR3 spans 11 residues. Germline V gives CDR1 SGHTA, CDR2 FQGNSA. Trimming shortened V by 3 bases and J by 8 bases, and 4 bases separated the two germline ends. The chain's CDR3 is CASSFPGELFF. CDR3 nucleotide sequence: TGTGCCAGCAGCTTTCCAGGGGAGCTGTTTTTT.

By frequency in the sample, this clonotype is medium-sized. V gene TRBV29-1 combines with J gene TRBJ2-1, with 7 bases identical to TRBD2. This CDR3 comprises 14 residues. Trimming at V came to 1 base and at J to 6 bases, leaving 6 bases not matched to a gene. Germline V gene data show CDR1 as SQVTM and CDR2 as ANQGSEA. This CDR3 reads CSVEGLAEINEQFF. The CDR3 nucleotides read TGCAGCGTTGAAGGCCTAGCGGAGATCAATGAGCAGTTCTTC.

This clonotype was seen many times. The rearrangement uses TRBV5-1 and TRBJ2-5; TRBD1 might be the D (6 bases). The CDR3 is made up of 15 amino acids. The germline gives CDR1 SGHRS, CDR2 YFSETQ. V was pared by 3 bases and J by 5 bases, with 17 bases between. This CDR3 reads CASSYSQGNGETQYF. CDR3 in DNA: TGCGCCAGCAGCTATAGCCAGGGGAATGGCGAGACCCAGTACTTC. Filled out from reference TRBV5-1 and TRBJ2-5, the complete variable domain reads KAGVTQTPRYLIKTRGQQVTLSCSPISGHRSVSWYQQTPGQGLQFLFEYFSETQRNKGNFPGRFSGRQFSNSRSEMNVSTLELGDSALYLCASSYSQGNGETQYFGPGTRLLVL.

This clonotype was detected only a few times. The gene calls are TRBV12-3 or TRBV12-4 and TRBJ2-2; the match to TRBD2 covers 8 bases. CDR3 length: 21 amino acids. V was clipped by 3 bases and J by 0 bases; unmatched bases: 18. The CDR3, as DNA: TGTGCCAGCAGTTTCGCCCGAGGGCTCCTAGCGGGCGGCGCGAACACCGGGGAGCTGTTTTTT. The encoded protein is CASSFARGLLAGGANTGELFF.